This is a list of T cell receptor beta chains from one sample in a study of T-cell memory formation after mild COVID-19. One entry per CDR3 protein, called by TCRdb with MiXCR from the 5' RACE reads. The data hold around 390,000 distinct CDR3 sequences, with about 15% observed a single time. Specimen: PBMCs or a T cell subset sorted from them (not recorded which). These receptors all stem from a man aged 18 to 30 who had mild COVID-19 (a few samples of this study predate the infection). Cell type and time point are not known. The CDR3 runs from the conserved cysteine through the conserved F or W. The D gene is left open where the match is weak. Clone size is shown for a subset of rows, as once, few, many or a class of expanded clone.

clone_size: few; d_call: .; j_call: TRBJ2-3; v_call: TRBV6-5; cdr3_aa: CASSSLLDGNTQYF; cdr3_nt: TGTGCCAGCAGTTCTCTCTTGGACGGAAATACGCAGTATTTT
clone_size: few; d_call: .; j_call: TRBJ2-5; v_call: TRBV6-5; cdr3_aa: CASSYWGGTQETQYF; cdr3_nt: TGTGCCAGCAGCTATTGGGGCGGTACCCAAGAGACCCAGTACTTC
clone_size: .; d_call: .; j_call: TRBJ1-1; v_call: TRBV2; cdr3_aa: CASSPRSTGTGTEAFF; cdr3_nt: TGTGCCAGCAGTCCCAGGAGCACAGGGACGGGCACTGAAGCTTTCTTT
clone_size: .; d_call: TRBD2; j_call: TRBJ2-1; v_call: TRBV29-1; cdr3_aa: CSVEGTSGGAVAYNEQFF; cdr3_nt: TGCAGCGTTGAAGGGACTAGCGGGGGGGCCGTAGCCTACAATGAGCAGTTCTTC
clone_size: few; d_call: .; j_call: TRBJ1-1; v_call: TRBV4-2; cdr3_aa: CASSQGLQLNTEAFF; cdr3_nt: TGTGCCAGCAGCCAAGGTTTGCAGCTGAACACTGAAGCTTTCTTT
clone_size: .; d_call: .; j_call: TRBJ2-5; v_call: TRBV5-1; cdr3_aa: CASSSRWPETPAGKETQYF; cdr3_nt: TGCGCCAGCAGCTCCCGTTGGCCGGAGACCCCGGCAGGAAAAGAGACCCAGTACTTC
clone_size: few; d_call: .; j_call: TRBJ2-5; v_call: TRBV9; cdr3_aa: CASSVGRGTVQETQYF; cdr3_nt: TGTGCCAGCAGCGTAGGTCGGGGGACAGTCCAAGAGACCCAGTACTTC
clone_size: .; d_call: TRBD2; j_call: TRBJ2-1; v_call: TRBV3-1; cdr3_aa: CASSARGSNNEQFF; cdr3_nt: TGTGCCAGCAGCGCGCGGGGGTCCAATAATGAGCAGTTCTTC
clone_size: few; d_call: .; j_call: TRBJ1-6; v_call: TRBV12-3/TRBV12-4; cdr3_aa: CASTAGRNNSPLHF; cdr3_nt: TGTGCCAGCACCGCGGGTCGGAATAATTCACCCCTCCACTTT
clone_size: many; d_call: TRBD2; j_call: TRBJ2-5; v_call: TRBV7-2; cdr3_aa: CASSLGLAGSQETQYF; cdr3_nt: TGTGCCAGCAGCCTTGGACTAGCGGGGAGCCAAGAGACCCAGTACTTC
clone_size: .; d_call: .; j_call: TRBJ2-1; v_call: TRBV9; cdr3_aa: CASSVGTGLAGTYNEQFF; cdr3_nt: TGTGCCAGCAGCGTAGGAACGGGCTTGGCTGGCACCTACAATGAGCAGTTCTTC
clone_size: few; d_call: .; j_call: TRBJ2-3; v_call: TRBV9; cdr3_aa: CASSAQAGAFSTDTQYF; cdr3_nt: TGTGCCAGCAGCGCCCAAGCAGGGGCTTTTAGCACAGATACGCAGTATTTT
clone_size: .; d_call: .; j_call: TRBJ2-5; v_call: TRBV20-1; cdr3_aa: CSAPPWSSKKETQYF; cdr3_nt: TGCAGTGCCCCCCCCTGGTCCTCAAAGAAAGAGACCCAGTACTTC
clone_size: few; d_call: .; j_call: TRBJ1-5; v_call: TRBV6-6; cdr3_aa: CASGQLNSNQPQHF; cdr3_nt: TGTGCCAGCGGACAGCTGAATAGCAATCAGCCCCAGCATTTT
clone_size: few; d_call: .; j_call: TRBJ1-1; v_call: TRBV7-9; cdr3_aa: CASSSRGTEAFF; cdr3_nt: TGTGCCAGCAGCTCCCGAGGGACTGAAGCTTTCTTT
clone_size: many; d_call: .; j_call: TRBJ2-5; v_call: TRBV3-1; cdr3_aa: CASSRSDQETQYF; cdr3_nt: TGTGCCAGCAGCCGGTCCGACCAAGAGACCCAGTACTTC